This is a list of T cell receptor beta chains from one sample in a study of blood T cell repertoires in COVID-19. The table came from immunoSEQ multiplex PCR; TCRdb's copy has only in-frame clones and leaves some out. The top ten hold about 9.3% of the sample, which has some 93,000 clones, approximately 86% seen once. The sequenced sample consisted of peripheral blood. The receptors stem from a man aged 45 to 65 with acute or convalescent COVID-19. CDR3s include the opening cysteine and the closing phenylalanine or tryptophan. D genes are given only for firm matches. Size values are once, few and many counts, or a class for expanded clones, and some rows have none.

j_gene: TRBJ2-1
abundance: once
d_gene: TRBD2
v_gene: TRBV30
CDR3nt: TGTGCCTGGACTCCAGCGGGAGTAAGGTCCTACAATGAGCAGTTCTTC
CDR3aa: CAWTPAGVRSYNEQFF

j_gene: TRBJ1-1
abundance: -
d_gene: -
v_gene: TRBV7-3
CDR3nt: TGTGCCAGCAGCTTGGCGGGGAACACTGAAGCTTTCTTT
CDR3aa: CASSLAGNTEAFF

j_gene: TRBJ2-1
abundance: -
d_gene: -
v_gene: TRBV7-9
CDR3nt: TGTGCCAGCAGCTTAGGCGGCGACTACAATGAGCAGTTCTTC
CDR3aa: CASSLGGDYNEQFF

j_gene: TRBJ2-1
abundance: -
d_gene: TRBD2
v_gene: TRBV4-2
CDR3nt: TGTGCCAGCAGCCGCGGACTAGCGGGAGGGGGGAATGAGCAGTTCTTC
CDR3aa: CASSRGLAGGGNEQFF

j_gene: TRBJ2-7
abundance: -
d_gene: -
v_gene: TRBV27
CDR3nt: TGTGCCAGCAGTTACTACCCTACAGGGACCTCCTACGAGCAGTACTTC
CDR3aa: CASSYYPTGTSYEQYF

j_gene: TRBJ2-1
abundance: -
d_gene: -
v_gene: TRBV19
CDR3nt: TGTGCCAGTAGTATGATGGAAGGGGATGAGCAGTTCTTC
CDR3aa: CASSMMEGDEQFF

j_gene: TRBJ2-3
abundance: -
d_gene: -
v_gene: TRBV15
CDR3nt: TGTGCCACCAGCAGAGCCGGAGCGGGCACAGATACGCAGTATTTT
CDR3aa: CATSRAGAGTDTQYF

j_gene: TRBJ2-3
abundance: -
d_gene: -
v_gene: TRBV27
CDR3nt: TGTGCCAGCAGGGACTCGGGCACAGATACGCAGTATTTT
CDR3aa: CASRDSGTDTQYF

j_gene: TRBJ2-1
abundance: -
d_gene: -
v_gene: TRBV7-8
CDR3nt: TGTGCCAGCAGCTTAGTACAGGACAATGAGCAGTTCTTC
CDR3aa: CASSLVQDNEQFF

j_gene: TRBJ2-5
abundance: once
d_gene: -
v_gene: TRBV2
CDR3nt: TGTGCCAGCAGTGGCGGGACTTCACAAGAGACCCAGTACTTC
CDR3aa: CASSGGTSQETQYF

j_gene: TRBJ1-4
abundance: -
d_gene: TRBD1
v_gene: TRBV10-3
CDR3nt: TGTGCCACCACCCCCACAGGGGGATATGAAAAACTGTTTTTT
CDR3aa: CATTPTGGYEKLFF

j_gene: TRBJ2-4
abundance: -
d_gene: TRBD1
v_gene: TRBV6-5
CDR3nt: TGTGCCAGCAGCCGGGACAGGGGAAACATTCAGTACTTC
CDR3aa: CASSRDRGNIQYF

j_gene: TRBJ1-5
abundance: -
d_gene: -
v_gene: TRBV19
CDR3nt: TGTGCCAGTAGTATAGGTTCAGTTAGCAATCAGCCCCAGCATTTT
CDR3aa: CASSIGSVSNQPQHF

j_gene: TRBJ2-7
abundance: -
d_gene: -
v_gene: TRBV24-1
CDR3nt: TGTGCCACCAGTGATTTGAGGGGGGGCGACGAGCAGTACTTC
CDR3aa: CATSDLRGGDEQYF

j_gene: TRBJ1-2
abundance: -
d_gene: TRBD1
v_gene: TRBV19
CDR3nt: TGTGCCAGTAGTATAGGGGACAGATTTAACTATGGCTACACCTTC
CDR3aa: CASSIGDRFNYGYTF

j_gene: TRBJ2-2
abundance: -
d_gene: TRBD1
v_gene: TRBV18
CDR3nt: TGTGCCAGCTCACCACCGGGACAGGGGGCGACCGGGGAGCTGTTTTTT
CDR3aa: CASSPPGQGATGELFF

j_gene: TRBJ2-1
abundance: -
d_gene: TRBD2
v_gene: TRBV4-1
CDR3nt: TGCGCCAGCAGCCAACAGACTAGCATGCTATCCTACAATGAGCAGTTCTTC
CDR3aa: CASSQQTSMLSYNEQFF

j_gene: TRBJ2-5
abundance: -
d_gene: -
v_gene: TRBV19
CDR3nt: TGTGCCAGTAGTATTGGGGAGTCCCTCCAAGAGACCCAGTACTTC
CDR3aa: CASSIGESLQETQYF

j_gene: TRBJ1-2
abundance: -
d_gene: -
v_gene: TRBV15
CDR3nt: TGTGCCACCAGCAGAGATCTGGGAGGGAGCTATGGCTACACCTTC
CDR3aa: CATSRDLGGSYGYTF

j_gene: TRBJ2-5
abundance: -
d_gene: -
v_gene: TRBV7-9
CDR3nt: TGTGCCAGCAACGGAGGAGAGGGATTGGAGACCCAGTACTTC
CDR3aa: CASNGGEGLETQYF

j_gene: TRBJ2-3
abundance: few
d_gene: -
v_gene: TRBV1
CDR3nt: TGCACCAGCAGCCAAGATATGAGAACTAGCGGGAGGGCCACGACAGATACGCAGTATTTT
CDR3aa: CTSSQDMRTSGRATTDTQYF

j_gene: TRBJ2-3
abundance: once
d_gene: TRBD1
v_gene: TRBV5-4
CDR3nt: TGTGCCAGCACCCCGGACAGGGGGAGCACAGATACGCAGTATTTT
CDR3aa: CASTPDRGSTDTQYF

j_gene: TRBJ1-5
abundance: -
d_gene: TRBD1
v_gene: TRBV7-9
CDR3nt: TGTGCCAGCAGTTTGACAGGGGTTAATCAGCCCCAGCATTTT
CDR3aa: CASSLTGVNQPQHF

j_gene: TRBJ2-1
abundance: -
d_gene: -
v_gene: TRBV25-1
CDR3nt: TGTGCCAGCAGTGAATCGAGCGTCAATGAGCAGTTCTTC
CDR3aa: CASSESSVNEQFF